The clone carrying this T cell receptor (beta chain) was detected many times. What it recognizes is unknown. The data originate from a study of T cells after yellow fever vaccination. The overall study: The fractions with low cell numbers were processed using SMART-Seq v4 Ultra Low Input.

Findings and caveats of the study: Subsequent to the booster, the majority of primary-vaccination clones reappeared (96% CD4, approximately 90% CD8). Some clonotypes, a small share, were shared between CD4 and CD8 compartments. Abundant clonotypes (contaminants from the bulk population) could be present in FACS-sorted repertoires.

From the 5' RACE reads, TCRdb called clonotypes with MiXCR, one entry per CDR3 protein. The sample records about 330,000 distinct CDR3 sequences, about 8.3% being singletons. The CDR3 is made up of 13 amino acids. The source material was PBMCs, sampled about 49 days after the first yellow fever vaccination. This sequence was found in a man aged 18 to 30 who received the YFV17D yellow fever vaccine. The genes are TRBV21-1 and TRBJ2-7; TRBD1 was called by the table and not checked on the DNA. TRBV21-1 is a pseudogene segment. The CDR3 DNA reads TGTGCCAGCAGCAATGGGCGGATCTACGAGCAGTACTTC. Protein sequence: CASSNGRIYEQYF.